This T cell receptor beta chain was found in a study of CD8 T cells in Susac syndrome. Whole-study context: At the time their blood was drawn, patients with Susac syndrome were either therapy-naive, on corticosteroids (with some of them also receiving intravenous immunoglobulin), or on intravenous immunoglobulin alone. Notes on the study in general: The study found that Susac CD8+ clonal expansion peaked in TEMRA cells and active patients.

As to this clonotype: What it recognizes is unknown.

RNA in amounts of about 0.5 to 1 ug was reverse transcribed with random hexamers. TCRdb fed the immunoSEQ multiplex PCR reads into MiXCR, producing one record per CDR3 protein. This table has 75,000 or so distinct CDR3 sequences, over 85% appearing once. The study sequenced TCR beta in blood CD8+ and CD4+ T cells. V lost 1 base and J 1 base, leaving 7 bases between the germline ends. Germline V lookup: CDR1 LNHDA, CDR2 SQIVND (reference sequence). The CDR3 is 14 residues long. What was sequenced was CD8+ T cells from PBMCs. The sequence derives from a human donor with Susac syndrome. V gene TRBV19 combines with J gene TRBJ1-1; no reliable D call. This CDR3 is CASSIGMANTEAFF. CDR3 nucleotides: TGTGCCAGTAGTATAGGGATGGCGAACACTGAAGCTTTCTTT.